This T cell receptor (beta chain) was observed in a study of a mutant IDH1 vaccine in newly diagnosed glioma. Worth noting for this clone: Its antigen is not known.

The protocol was immunoSEQ multiplex PCR, while the TCRdb copy is restricted to in-frame clones and leaves out a portion. Of just under 70,000 clones listed, approximately 84% were seen once; the top ten hold over 9.5%. Time point indicated: week 35, safety follow-up. The content of each vaccine dose was 300 ug of mutant IDH1 20-mer peptide, and topical imiquimod accompanied it. This TCR was recovered from a man younger than 35 with glioma. Sequenced here: PBMCs, sampled from a glioma patient whose treatment included an IDH1 peptide vaccine.

The CDR3 DNA is TGTGCCAGCAGTTTTGCGGTTTCCTACGAGCAGTACTTC. Its protein product is CASSFAVSYEQYF. The chain employs TRBV27 and TRBJ2-7; D unclear. V shed 3 bases and J shed 1 base, with 7 bases lying between them. CDR1 MNHEY and CDR2 SMNVEV come from the germline V gene (reference sequence). The CDR3 contains 13 residues.